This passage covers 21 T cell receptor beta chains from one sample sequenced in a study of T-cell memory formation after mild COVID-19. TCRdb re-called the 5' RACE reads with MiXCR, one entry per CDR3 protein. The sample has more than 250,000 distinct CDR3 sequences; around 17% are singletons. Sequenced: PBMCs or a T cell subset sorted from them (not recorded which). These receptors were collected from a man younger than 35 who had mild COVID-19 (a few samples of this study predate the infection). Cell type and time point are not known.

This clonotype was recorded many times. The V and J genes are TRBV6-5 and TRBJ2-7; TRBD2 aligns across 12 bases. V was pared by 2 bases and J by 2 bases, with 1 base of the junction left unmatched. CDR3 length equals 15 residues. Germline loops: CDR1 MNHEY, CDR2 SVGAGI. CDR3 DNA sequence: TGTGCCAGCAGTTACGCTAGCGGGGGGGCCTACGAGCAGTACTTC. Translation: CASSYASGGAYEQYF.

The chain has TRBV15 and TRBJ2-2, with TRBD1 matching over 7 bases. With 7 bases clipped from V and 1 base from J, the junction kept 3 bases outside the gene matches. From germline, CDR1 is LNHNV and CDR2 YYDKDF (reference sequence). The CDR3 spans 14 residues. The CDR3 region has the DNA TGTGCCACCAAGGGACAGATGAACACCGGGGAGCTGTTTTTT. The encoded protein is CATKGQMNTGELFF.

The CDR3 DNA is TGTGCCAGCAGTTTTAGTAGGGAATACCTCGTAATCACAGATACGCAGTATTTT. This translates into CASSFSREYLVITDTQYF. The rearrangement uses TRBV12-3 or TRBV12-4 and TRBJ2-3; no firm D call. Deletions cut 3 bases from V and 2 bases from J, with 21 bases between. This CDR3 is 18 amino acids long.

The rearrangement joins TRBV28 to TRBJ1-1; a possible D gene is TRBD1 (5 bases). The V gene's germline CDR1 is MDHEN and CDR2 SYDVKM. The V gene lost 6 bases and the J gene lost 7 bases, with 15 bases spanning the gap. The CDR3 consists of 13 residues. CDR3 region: CASSLRGAYEAFF. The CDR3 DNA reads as TGTGCCAGCAGCCTGAGGGGAGCCTATGAAGCTTTCTTT.

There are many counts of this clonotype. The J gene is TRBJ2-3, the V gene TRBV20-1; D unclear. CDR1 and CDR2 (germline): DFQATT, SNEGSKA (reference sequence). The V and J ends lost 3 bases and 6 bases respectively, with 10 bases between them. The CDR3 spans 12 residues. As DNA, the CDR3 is TGCAGTGCTAGTACCCCTTGGGATACGCAGTATTTT. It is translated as CSASTPWDTQYF.

CDR3 DNA: TGCGCCAGCAGCTTGATGGGACAGGGGTGGAGAGGGAATAATTCACCCCTCCACTTT. The encoded protein is CASSLMGQGWRGNNSPLHF. The chain couples TRBV5-1 to TRBJ1-6; TRBD1 matches at 10 bases. The length of the CDR3 is 19 residues. Trimming took 1 base from V and 5 from J; bases not matched to a gene: 12. Germline loops: CDR1 SGHRS, CDR2 YFSETQ.

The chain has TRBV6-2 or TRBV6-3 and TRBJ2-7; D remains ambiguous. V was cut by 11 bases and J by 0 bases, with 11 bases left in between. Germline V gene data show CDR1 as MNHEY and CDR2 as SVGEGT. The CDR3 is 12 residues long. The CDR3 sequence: CAASRDSYEQYF. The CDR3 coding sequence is TGTGCCGCCTCTAGAGACTCCTACGAGCAGTACTTC.

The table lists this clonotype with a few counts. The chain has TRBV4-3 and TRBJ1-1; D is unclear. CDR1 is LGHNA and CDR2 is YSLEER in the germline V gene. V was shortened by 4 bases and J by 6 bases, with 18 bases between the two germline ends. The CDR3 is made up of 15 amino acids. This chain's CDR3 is CASSPSWGGGPEAFF. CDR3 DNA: TGCGCCAGCAGCCCCTCTTGGGGAGGAGGGCCTGAAGCTTTCTTT.

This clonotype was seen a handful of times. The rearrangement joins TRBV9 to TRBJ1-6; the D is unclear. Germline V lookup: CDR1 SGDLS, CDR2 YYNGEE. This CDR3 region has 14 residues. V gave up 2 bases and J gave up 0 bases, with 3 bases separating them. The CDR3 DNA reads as TGTGCCAGCAGCGTCGCCTCCTATAATTCACCCCTCCACTTT. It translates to CASSVASYNSPLHF. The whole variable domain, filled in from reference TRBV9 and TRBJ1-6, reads DSGVTQTPKHLITATGQRVTLRCSPRSGDLSVYWYQQSLDQGLQFLIQYYNGEERAKGNILERFSAQQFPDLHSELNLSSLELGDSALYFCASSVASYNSPLHFGNGTRLTVT.

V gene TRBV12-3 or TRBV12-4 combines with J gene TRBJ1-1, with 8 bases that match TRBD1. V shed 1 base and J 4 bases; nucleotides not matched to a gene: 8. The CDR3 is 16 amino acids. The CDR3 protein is CASSLGTGTLSTEAFF. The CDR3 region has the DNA TGTGCCAGCAGTTTAGGGACAGGGACTCTGAGCACTGAAGCTTTCTTT.

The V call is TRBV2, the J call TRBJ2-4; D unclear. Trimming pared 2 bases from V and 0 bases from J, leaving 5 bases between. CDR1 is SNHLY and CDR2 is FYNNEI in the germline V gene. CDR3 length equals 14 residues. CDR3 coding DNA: TGTGCCAGCAGTGAAAGACTAGCCAAAAACATTCAGTACTTC. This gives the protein CASSERLAKNIQYF.

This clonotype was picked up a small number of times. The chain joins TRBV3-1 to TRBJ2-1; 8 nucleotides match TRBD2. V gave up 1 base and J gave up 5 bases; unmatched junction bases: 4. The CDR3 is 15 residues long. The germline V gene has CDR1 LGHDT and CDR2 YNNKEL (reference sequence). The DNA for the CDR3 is TGTGCCAGCAGCCAAGTGGCTAGCGGGCACAATGAGCAGTTCTTC. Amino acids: CASSQVASGHNEQFF.

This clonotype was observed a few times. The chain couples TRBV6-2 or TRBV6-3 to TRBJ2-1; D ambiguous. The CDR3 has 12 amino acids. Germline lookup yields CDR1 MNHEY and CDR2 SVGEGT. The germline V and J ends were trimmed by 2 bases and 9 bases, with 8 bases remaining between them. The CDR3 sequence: CASSYGFGEQFF. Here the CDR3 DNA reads TGTGCCAGCAGTTACGGTTTTGGTGAGCAGTTCTTC.

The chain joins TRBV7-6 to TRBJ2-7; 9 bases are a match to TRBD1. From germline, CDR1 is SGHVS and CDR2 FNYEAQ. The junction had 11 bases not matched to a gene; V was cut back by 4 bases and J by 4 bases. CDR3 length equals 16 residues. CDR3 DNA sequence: TGTGCCAGCAGCTCCGCTATGGACAGGGGCAATTACGAGCAGTACGTC. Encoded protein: CASSSAMDRGNYEQYV.

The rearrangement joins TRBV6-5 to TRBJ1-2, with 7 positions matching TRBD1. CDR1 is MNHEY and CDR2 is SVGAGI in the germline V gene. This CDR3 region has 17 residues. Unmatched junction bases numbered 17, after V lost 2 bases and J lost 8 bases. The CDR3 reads CASSYQNIPPTGRGYTF. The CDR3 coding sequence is TGTGCCAGCAGTTACCAGAACATCCCGCCGACAGGGCGAGGCTACACCTTC.

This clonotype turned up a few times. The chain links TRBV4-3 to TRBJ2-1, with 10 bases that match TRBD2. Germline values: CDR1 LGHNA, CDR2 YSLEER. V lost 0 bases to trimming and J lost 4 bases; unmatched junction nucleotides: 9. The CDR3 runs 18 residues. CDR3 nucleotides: TGCGCCAGCAGCCAAGATTTGGTAGCGGGGGGTGGATACAATGAGCAGTTCTTC. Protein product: CASSQDLVAGGGYNEQFF.

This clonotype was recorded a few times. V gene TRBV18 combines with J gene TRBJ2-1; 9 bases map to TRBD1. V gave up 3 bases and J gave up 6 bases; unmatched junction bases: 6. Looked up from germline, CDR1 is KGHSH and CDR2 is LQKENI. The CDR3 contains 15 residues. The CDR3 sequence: CASSPLGQGTNEQFF. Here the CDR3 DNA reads TGTGCCAGCTCACCTCTAGGACAGGGGACCAATGAGCAGTTCTTC.

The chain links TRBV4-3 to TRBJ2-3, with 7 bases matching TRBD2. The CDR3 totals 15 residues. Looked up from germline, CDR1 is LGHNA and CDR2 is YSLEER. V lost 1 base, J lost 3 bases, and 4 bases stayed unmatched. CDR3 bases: TGCGCCAGCAGCCAAGCTGCGGGGGAGACAGATACGCAGTATTTT. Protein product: CASSQAAGETDTQYF.

Here the CDR3 DNA reads TGTGCCAGCCGGGTCGCAGGGGGCGTAGAGACCCAGTACTTC. Its protein product is CASRVAGGVETQYF. The V gene is TRBV7-9, the J gene TRBJ2-5; 8 bases are shared with TRBD1. The CDR3 is 14 amino acids. In germline, CDR1 is SEHNR, CDR2 FQNEAQ (reference sequence). J gave up 4 bases and V 8 bases, and 9 bases lay outside the gene matches.

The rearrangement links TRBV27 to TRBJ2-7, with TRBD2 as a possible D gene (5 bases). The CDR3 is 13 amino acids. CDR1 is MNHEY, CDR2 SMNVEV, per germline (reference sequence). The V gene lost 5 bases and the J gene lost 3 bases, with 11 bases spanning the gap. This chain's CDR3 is CASSIGVLYEQYF. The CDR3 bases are TGTGCCAGCAGTATCGGGGTACTCTACGAGCAGTACTTC.

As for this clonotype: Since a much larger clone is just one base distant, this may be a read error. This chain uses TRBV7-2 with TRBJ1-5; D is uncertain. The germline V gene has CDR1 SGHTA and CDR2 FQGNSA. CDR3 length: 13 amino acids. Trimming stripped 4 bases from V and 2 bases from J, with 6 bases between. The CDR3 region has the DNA TGTGCCAGCAGCTGGTGGGGCAATCAGCCCCAGCATTTT. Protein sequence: CASSWWGNQPQHF.